This T cell receptor beta chain was sequenced in a study of T cell responses to AZD1222 COVID-19 vaccine. Here immunoSEQ multiplex PCR was the method, and the copy in TCRdb shows in-frame clones only, minus some. This table has some 130,000 clones, 85% to 90% appearing once. Overall study findings and caveats: Donors were largely white British and mainly female; clonal diversity was possibly underestimated.

V lost 3 bases and J 2 bases, leaving 10 bases between the germline ends. Germline V gives CDR1 SGHAT, CDR2 FQNNGV. The CDR3 contains 14 residues. Details on this clone: Its target is not known.

The chain is built from TRBV11-2 and TRBJ1-2; no firm D call. The sequenced sample was peripheral blood, obtained on day 0 of AZD1222 vaccination. This receptor was identified in an adult in good health. CDR3: CASSLGSANYGYTF. CDR3 DNA sequence: TGTGCCAGCAGCTTGGGCTCAGCGAACTATGGCTACACCTTC. Using reference TRBV11-2 and TRBJ1-2 for the parts outside the CDR3, the full variable domain is EAGVAQSPRYKIIEKRQSVAFWCNPISGHATLYWYQQILGQGPKLLIQFQNNGVVDDSQLPKDRFSAERLKGVDSTLKIQPAKLEDSAVYLCASSLGSANYGYTFGSGTRLTVV.